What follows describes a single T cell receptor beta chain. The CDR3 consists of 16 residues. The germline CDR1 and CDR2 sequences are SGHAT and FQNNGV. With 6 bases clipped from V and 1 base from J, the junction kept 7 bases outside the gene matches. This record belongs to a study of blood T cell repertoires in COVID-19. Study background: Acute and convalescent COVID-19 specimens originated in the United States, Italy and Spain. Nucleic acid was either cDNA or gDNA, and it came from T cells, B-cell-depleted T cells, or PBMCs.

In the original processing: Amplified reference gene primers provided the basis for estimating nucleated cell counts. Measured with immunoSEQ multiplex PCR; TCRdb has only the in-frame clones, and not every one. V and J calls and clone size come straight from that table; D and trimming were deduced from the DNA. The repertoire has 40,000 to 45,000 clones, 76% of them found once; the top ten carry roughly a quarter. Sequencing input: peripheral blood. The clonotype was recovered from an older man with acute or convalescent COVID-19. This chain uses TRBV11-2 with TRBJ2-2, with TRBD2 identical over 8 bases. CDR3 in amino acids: CASSPRTSQNTGELFF. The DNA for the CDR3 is TGTGCCAGCAGTCCAAGGACTAGCCAGAACACCGGGGAGCTGTTTTTT.